A single TCR beta chain is shown here with its context. Its antigen is undetermined. This sample is drawn from a study of blood T cells in healthy people across ages. Findings and caveats of the study: Observed TCR beta diversity per million T cells went down as age went up. This fall followed a roughly linear course with age.

At least 5 micrograms of total RNA were extracted per sample. The authors ran a second PCR of roughly 6 to 11 cycles using a sample-barcoded 5' primer and a J-beta primer mix. TCRdb re-analysed the 5' RACE reads in MiXCR, keeping a single row per CDR3 protein. Among roughly 800,000 distinct CDR3 sequences listed, over 45% were seen once. CDR1 and CDR2 (germline): LGHNA, YNFKEQ. V was trimmed by 0 bases and J by 0 bases, leaving 11 bases between them. This CDR3 comprises 16 residues. The V call is TRBV4-2, the J call TRBJ1-2, with D maybe TRBD1 (6 bases). The sequence was collected from a man younger than 40 in good health. Sequencing was performed on blood. The CDR3 loop reads CASSQEVQGSNYGYTF. The CDR3 DNA follows: TGTGCCAGCAGCCAAGAAGTGCAGGGGTCTAACTATGGCTACACCTTC.